A selection of T cell receptor beta chains follows, all from one sample in a study of shared clonotypes between healthy human individuals. Repertoires were generated with immunoSEQ multiplex PCR, while TCRdb's copy carries only in-frame clones and drops some. The sample has 450,000 to 700,000 clones, less than 97% seen once. The sample consisted of naive CD8+ T cells sorted from blood. These receptor sequences come from a woman in her 30s in good health. Each CDR3 is given with its conserved first and last residue. Each record gives: CDR3 protein, CDR3 DNA, D gene, clone size, V gene, J gene. The D gene is left open where the match is weak. Clone sizes are given selectively: once, few, many, or a class where the clone is expanded.

CASSLAGTSFNEQFF	TGTGCCAGCAGCCTCGCCGGGACAAGTTTCAATGAGCAGTTCTTC	NA	NA	TRBV6-5	TRBJ2-1
CASSPLSGSTADTQYF	TGTGCCAGCAGTCCCCTTAGCGGGAGTACGGCAGATACGCAGTATTTT	TRBD2	NA	TRBV27	TRBJ2-3
CASSLVARVGTGELFF	TGTGCCAGCAGTTTGGTCGCCCGGGTTGGGACCGGGGAGCTGTTTTTT	NA	NA	TRBV27	TRBJ2-2
CASAAPRGTSGREGETQYF	TGTGCCAGCGCCGCACCCCGCGGGACTAGCGGGAGGGAAGGAGAGACCCAGTACTTC	TRBD2	NA	TRBV7-9	TRBJ2-5
CATSRDGQGRETQYF	TGTGCCACCAGCAGAGATGGACAGGGGCGAGAGACCCAGTACTTC	TRBD1	NA	TRBV15	TRBJ2-5
CASSVGQGAYEQYF	TGCGCCAGCAGCGTAGGACAGGGGGCCTACGAGCAGTACTTC	TRBD1	NA	TRBV5-1	TRBJ2-7
CASSAGLTKETQYF	TGCGCCAGCAGCGCGGGACTAACTAAAGAGACCCAGTACTTC	TRBD2	NA	TRBV10-2	TRBJ2-5
CASSLLAKNTGELFF	TGTGCCAGCAGCTTATTAGCGAAAAACACCGGGGAGCTGTTTTTT	NA	NA	TRBV7-8	TRBJ2-2
CASSSGTGQTYEQYF	TGTGCCAGCAGCTCCGGGACCGGGCAGACCTACGAGCAGTACTTC	NA	NA	TRBV7-9	TRBJ2-7
CASSPGAVTVHEQYF	TGTGCCAGCTCGCCCGGAGCGGTAACGGTCCACGAGCAGTACTTC	NA	NA	TRBV7-6	TRBJ2-7
CASSWGPNQPQHF	TGTGCCAGCAGTTGGGGGCCCAATCAGCCCCAGCATTTT	NA	NA	TRBV28	TRBJ1-5
CASSPEGGTEPYSNQPQHF	TGTGCCAGCTCACCTGAGGGGGGAACAGAGCCTTATAGCAATCAGCCCCAGCATTTT	NA	once	TRBV18	TRBJ1-5
CASSPGTDIQYF	TGTGCCAGCAGTCCAGGGACGGACATTCAGTACTTC	NA	NA	TRBV27	TRBJ2-4
CASSSVTASYEQYF	TGTGCCAGCAGCTCGGTTACCGCCTCTTACGAGCAGTACTTC	NA	NA	TRBV7-9	TRBJ2-7
CASSQEFRLAGVYNEQFF	TGTGCCAGCAGCCAAGAATTTCGACTAGCGGGAGTATACAATGAGCAGTTCTTC	TRBD2	NA	TRBV4-2	TRBJ2-1
CASSPWDFDEQFF	TGTGCCAGCAGCCCCTGGGATTTTGATGAGCAGTTCTTC	NA	once	TRBV9	TRBJ2-1
CASSPKGGLEMGETQYF	TGTGCCAGCAGCCCTAAAGGGGGCCTAGAGATGGGAGAGACCCAGTACTTC	TRBD1	NA	TRBV28	TRBJ2-5
CATRADSYNEQFF	TGTGCCACCAGGGCAGACTCCTACAATGAGCAGTTCTTC	NA	NA	TRBV2	TRBJ2-1
CASSLRVPRGETQYF	TGTGCCAGCAGCTTACGGGTCCCCCGGGGAGAGACCCAGTACTTC	NA	NA	TRBV13	TRBJ2-5
CASSPGGVTEAFF	TGTGCCAGCAGCCCGGGGGGGGTCACTGAAGCTTTCTTT	NA	NA	TRBV27	TRBJ1-1
CASSNVSSGSWETQYF	TGTGCCAGCAGCAATGTGTCTAGCGGGAGTTGGGAGACCCAGTACTTC	TRBD2	NA	TRBV11-2	TRBJ2-5
CASHGDPYGYTF	TGTGCCAGCCACGGGGACCCCTATGGCTACACCTTC	NA	NA	TRBV6-5	TRBJ1-2
CASSLAGDMYEQYF	TGTGCCAGCAGCTTGGCGGGGGATATGTACGAGCAGTACTTC	NA	NA	TRBV5-6	TRBJ2-7
CASSFYRGLNTEAFF	TGTGCCAGCAGTTTCTATCGGGGGTTGAACACTGAAGCTTTCTTT	NA	NA	TRBV28	TRBJ1-1
CASSLTSGVNEQFF	TGTGCCAGCAGTTTAACTAGCGGAGTAAATGAGCAGTTCTTC	TRBD2	NA	TRBV28	TRBJ2-1
CASSWGRDPGGYTF	TGTGCCAGCAGCTGGGGACGGGATCCGGGCGGCTACACCTTC	NA	NA	TRBV11-3	TRBJ1-2
CASKGGINQPQHF	TGTGCCAGCAAGGGGGGCATTAATCAGCCCCAGCATTTT	NA	NA	TRBV27	TRBJ1-5
CASSSTAGTDTQYF	TGTGCCAGCAGCTCAACAGCGGGCACAGATACGCAGTATTTT	NA	NA	TRBV7-6	TRBJ2-3
CASSLGLVDEQFF	TGCGCCAGCAGCTTGGGACTAGTTGACGAGCAGTTCTTC	NA	NA	TRBV5-1	TRBJ2-1
CASSQAQGTEAFF	TGCGCCAGCAGCCAAGCTCAGGGGACTGAAGCTTTCTTT	NA	NA	TRBV4-1	TRBJ1-1
CASDEWGRGAFF	TGTGCCAGCGACGAGTGGGGTAGGGGAGCTTTCTTT	NA	NA	TRBV28	TRBJ1-1
CASSIGQGDNQPQHF	TGTGCCAGTAGTATCGGACAGGGCGACAATCAGCCCCAGCATTTT	TRBD1	NA	TRBV19	TRBJ1-5
CASSVYRNTEAFF	TGTGCCAGCAGCGTCTACAGGAACACTGAAGCTTTCTTT	NA	NA	TRBV9	TRBJ1-1
CASTKGTGIWSEQYF	TGTGCCAGTACCAAGGGGACGGGAATTTGGTCCGAGCAGTACTTC	NA	NA	TRBV19	TRBJ2-7